Each of the 10 T cell receptor beta chains below was sequenced from the same sample in a study of CD8 T cells in ankylosing spondylitis. TCRdb reanalysed the 5' RACE reads using MiXCR and keeps one entry per CDR3 protein. The profile shows roughly 700,000 distinct CDR3 sequences, around a fifth of them singletons. Study-wide results and limits: Blood from ankylosing spondylitis patients appeared to carry a characteristic roughly eight-variant TCR beta motif.

No antigens are known for them. The material sequenced was blood, either unsorted or a sorted T cell fraction (not recorded which). Receptor source: a male donor with ankylosing spondylitis.

This clonotype was seen only a few times. The V gene is TRBV6-1, the J gene TRBJ2-7, with 13 bases that match TRBD2. Trimming at V came to 6 bases and at J to 2 bases, leaving 4 bases not matched to a gene. The length of the CDR3 is 15 residues. Looked up from germline, CDR1 is MNHNS and CDR2 is SASEGT. The CDR3 region is CASRNGLAGAYEQYF. The CDR3 DNA follows: TGTGCCAGCAGAAACGGACTAGCGGGGGCCTACGAGCAGTACTTC.

The chain carries TRBV5-1 and TRBJ2-2, with 10 bases fitting TRBD1. Germline CDR1 SGHRS, CDR2 YFSETQ. J was trimmed by 6 bases and V by 3 bases; bases with no gene match: 5. The CDR3 covers 15 residues. CDR3 loop: CASSSGQGESGELFF. CDR3 in DNA: TGCGCCAGCAGCTCAGGACAGGGGGAGTCCGGGGAGCTGTTTTTT.

This clonotype has a handful of counts. The chain couples TRBV20-1 to TRBJ1-6; no definite D call. The length of the CDR3 is 16 residues. Germline loops: CDR1 DFQATT, CDR2 SNEGSKA (reference sequence). V lost 0 bases, J lost 5 bases, and 14 bases lay in between. The CDR3 coding sequence is TGCAGTGCTAGAGATTGGCAGAGCAATAATAATTCACCCCTCCACTTT. This encodes CSARDWQSNNNSPLHF.

This clonotype was detected only a few times. The V gene is TRBV29-1, the J gene TRBJ2-7, with 9 bases fitting TRBD1. The V and J ends lost 5 bases and 5 bases, in that order; junction bases with no gene match: 7. This CDR3 region has 13 residues. Germline lookup yields CDR1 SQVTM and CDR2 ANQGSEA. CDR3 bases: TGCAGCGTTCTCCGGGACAGGGCAAACGAGCAGTACTTC. Protein product: CSVLRDRANEQYF.

This clonotype was recorded at least ten times. The rearrangement joins TRBV12-3 or TRBV12-4 to TRBJ2-3, with D maybe TRBD1 (5 bases). The CDR3 totals 16 residues. Trimming removed 7 bases from V and 2 bases from J, with 19 bases in between. CDR3 nucleotide sequence: TGTGCCAGCATCCCGTCAGGGTCAGGGTTCACAGATACGCAGTATTTT. Protein product: CASIPSGSGFTDTQYF.

V usage is TRBV5-1 and J usage is TRBJ2-5; 8 nucleotides line up with TRBD1. J lost 1 base, V lost 4 bases, and 9 bases had no gene match. CDR1 and CDR2 from the germline V gene are SGHRS and YFSETQ. This CDR3 comprises 16 residues. The CDR3: CASSGRTGLPQETQYF. The CDR3, as DNA: TGCGCCAGCAGCGGAAGGACAGGGTTGCCCCAAGAGACCCAGTACTTC.

The J gene is TRBJ1-1, the V gene TRBV20-1; 11 nucleotides align to TRBD1. The CDR3 is 15 residues long. V lost 5 bases to trimming and J lost 2 bases; unmatched junction nucleotides: 7. In germline, CDR1 is DFQATT, CDR2 SNEGSKA (reference sequence). CDR3 protein: CSAVDRGLFNTEAFF. CDR3 DNA sequence: TGCAGTGCTGTGGACAGGGGGCTTTTCAACACTGAAGCTTTCTTT.

This clonotype was counted only a few times. The chain uses TRBV20-1 and TRBJ2-1; possibly TRBD1 or TRBD2 for D (6 bases each). This CDR3 is built from 15 residues. V gave up 5 bases and J gave up 7 bases, with 21 bases separating them. The V gene's germline CDR1 is DFQATT and CDR2 SNEGSKA (reference sequence). The CDR3 protein is CSAPPRGPAGNEQFF. CDR3 bases: TGCAGTGCTCCCCCCCGGGGGCCCGCGGGGAATGAGCAGTTCTTC.

This clonotype appeared a few times. The rearrangement joins TRBV5-1 to TRBJ2-7; 9 nucleotides line up with TRBD1. Trimming removed 5 bases from V and 3 bases from J; junction bases left unmatched: 6. This CDR3 has 14 amino acids. CDR1 SGHRS and CDR2 YFSETQ come from the germline V gene. CDR3 protein: CASRGTGNIYEQYF. In DNA form, the CDR3 reads TGCGCCAGCAGGGGGACAGGGAATATCTACGAGCAGTACTTC.

This clonotype turned up a few times. The chain couples TRBV29-1 to TRBJ2-7, with TRBD1 matching 11 bases. CDR1 and CDR2 from the germline V gene are SQVTM and ANQGSEA. The CDR3 has 13 amino acids. With V trimmed by 3 bases and J by 6 bases, 4 bases remained unmatched. CDR3 region: CSVDGQGAFEQYF. DNA for the CDR3: TGCAGCGTTGACGGACAGGGGGCTTTCGAGCAGTACTTC.